This TCR beta chain was recovered during a study of blood T cell repertoires in COVID-19. Overall study context: Researchers got acute and convalescent COVID-19 samples from the United States, Italy and Spain. Sources were T cells, B-cell-depleted T cells, or PBMCs; the material itself was cDNA or gDNA.

In the original processing: By means of reference gene primer amplification, nucleated cell counts were estimated. The assay was immunoSEQ multiplex PCR, and TCRdb's table has in-frame clones only and misses some. From that table come the V and J calls and clone size; the DNA was used to work out D and trimming. The table lists approximately 88,000 clones, under 80% of them singletons. This receptor was taken from a woman of 80 years or more with active or convalescent COVID-19. The sequencing input was peripheral blood.

The CDR3 here is CAIRGQNNEQFF. The CDR3 nucleotides are TGTGCCATCAGGGGACAGAACAATGAGCAGTTCTTC. The rearrangement uses TRBV10-3 and TRBJ2-1, with 7 positions matching TRBD1. The CDR3 covers 12 residues. V shed 6 bases, J shed 5 bases, and the junction held 1 base outside the gene matches. Per the germline V gene, CDR1 is ENHRY and CDR2 is SYGVKD.